This is a list of T cell receptor beta chains from one sample in a study of blood T cell repertoires in COVID-19. Assay: immunoSEQ multiplex PCR; the TCRdb copy retains only in-frame clones and omits some. The sample has about 250,000 clones; over 75% are singletons. Sequencing was performed on PBMCs or T cells enriched from blood (not recorded which). The receptor source for this set is a man in his late teens or twenties who had recovered from COVID-19. Both conserved end residues are part of each CDR3. D genes are given only for firm matches. The listing skips clone size in some rows; elsewhere it reads once, few, many or a size class.

v_call	j_call	clone_size	d_call	cdr3_nt	cdr3_aa
TRBV6-1	TRBJ2-1	.	TRBD2	TGTGCCAGCAGTGAACATAGCGGGGGAAACAATGAGCAGTTCTTC	CASSEHSGGNNEQFF
TRBV7-2	TRBJ2-7	.	.	TGTGCCAGCAGCTTCTTCCTAGCGTTGGCGGGCCCCTACGAGCAGTACTTC	CASSFFLALAGPYEQYF
TRBV7-9	TRBJ1-6	.	.	TGTGCCAGCAGCCACGGACTGTCGATTTCACCCCTCCACTTT	CASSHGLSISPLHF
TRBV2	TRBJ1-5	.	.	TGTGCCAGCAGTGAAAGGCGGGGGTCCCCGGCCCAGCATTTT	CASSERRGSPAQHF
TRBV7-9	TRBJ2-1	.	TRBD2	TGTGCCAGCAGCCTACCCAACGGTGGACTAGCGGGAGTCGTTGAGCAGTTCTTC	CASSLPNGGLAGVVEQFF
TRBV20-1	TRBJ1-2	.	.	TGCAGTGCTACTGAGGGCCAGGGGTCCCACAACTATGGCTACACCTTC	CSATEGQGSHNYGYTF
TRBV7-3	TRBJ2-2	.	TRBD2	TGTGCCAGCAGCTTGCTAACCGGACTAGCGGGAAGTACCACCGGGGAGCTGTTTTTT	CASSLLTGLAGSTTGELFF
TRBV12-5	TRBJ1-5	.	TRBD1	TGTGCTAGTGGTTTGGGAGGGGGCGCGGGTCAGCCCCAGCATTTT	CASGLGGGAGQPQHF
TRBV9	TRBJ2-5	.	.	TGTGCCAGCAGCGAGGGCGGGGCTTCGCCCCAAGAGACCCAGTACTTC	CASSEGGASPQETQYF
TRBV7-6	TRBJ2-5	.	.	TGTGCCAGCAGCTTAGGAGTCTTAGAGACCCAGTACTTC	CASSLGVLETQYF
TRBV12-3/TRBV12-4	TRBJ2-5	.	TRBD1	TGTGCCAGCCGGGGCAGGGGGGAGACCCAGTACTTC	CASRGRGETQYF
TRBV18	TRBJ2-7	.	.	TGTGCCAGCTCATTGTACGGGAGCGGCGAGCAGTACTTC	CASSLYGSGEQYF
TRBV5-6	TRBJ1-6	.	TRBD1	TGTGCCAGCAGCTTACAGGGGGCGGCCTATAATTCACCCCTCCACTTT	CASSLQGAAYNSPLHF
TRBV11-3	TRBJ1-2	.	TRBD1	TGTGCCAGCAGCTTACTTGCCGGGACAGCTATTGCCTATGGCTACACCTTC	CASSLLAGTAIAYGYTF
TRBV3-1/TRBV3-2	TRBJ1-2	.	TRBD1	TGTGCCAGCAGCCGCTTCCTGGGGACAGGGAACAACAATGGCTACACCTTC	CASSRFLGTGNNNGYTF
TRBV5-1	TRBJ2-3	.	.	TGCGCCAGCAGCTTAGTGGACAGTAGCACAGATACGCAGTATTTT	CASSLVDSSTDTQYF
TRBV11-2	TRBJ2-1	.	TRBD2	TGTGCCAGCAGCTTAGACGGGACTAGCGGGAGCACCTACAATGAGCAGTTCTTC	CASSLDGTSGSTYNEQFF
TRBV20-1	TRBJ2-7	.	.	TGCAGTGCTAGGACTGTAATCGGGCAGTACTTC	CSARTVIGQYF
TRBV28	TRBJ2-7	.	TRBD2	TGTGCCAGCAGTTTATCGGGGGGGGGCACCCTCTCCTACGAGCAGTACTTC	CASSLSGGGTLSYEQYF
TRBV6-2/TRBV6-3	TRBJ1-3	.	.	TGTGCCAGCAGTTACCCCCAGGGACTCGGAAACACCATATATTTT	CASSYPQGLGNTIYF
TRBV3-1/TRBV3-2	TRBJ1-3	.	.	TGTGCCAGCAGACCGGGACTTCGAGGAAACACCATATATTTT	CASRPGLRGNTIYF
TRBV24-1	TRBJ2-2	.	TRBD2	TGTGCCACCAGTGATTACCCGGGGGGGCGGACGGGCACCGGGGAGCTGTTTTTT	CATSDYPGGRTGTGELFF
TRBV19	TRBJ1-5	.	TRBD1	TGTGCCAGTAGCAGAGACCTATCGGGACAGGGGCATTTT	CASSRDLSGQGHF
TRBV5-6	TRBJ1-1	.	.	TGTGCCAGCAGCCGGGGACTTCCTCTCGAAGCTTTCTTT	CASSRGLPLEAFF
TRBV27	TRBJ2-7	few	.	TGTGCCAGCAGCTTCGCGGGACGGCGTACCGACGAGCAGTACTTC	CASSFAGRRTDEQYF
TRBV5-4	TRBJ2-5	once	TRBD2	TGTGCCAGCAGCTTCTCGGGGGGGGTCCAAGAGACCCAGTACTTC	CASSFSGGVQETQYF
TRBV7-9	TRBJ2-7	.	.	TGTGCCAGCAGCGTAGACAATTTCGAGCAGTACTTC	CASSVDNFEQYF
TRBV7-9	TRBJ2-7	.	TRBD1	TGTGCCAGCAGACCAGCCGGGACAGGGGATAGGGAGCAGTACTTC	CASRPAGTGDREQYF
TRBV9	TRBJ1-2	.	.	TGTGCCAGCAGGGGACTTGTAGAGAGGATCTATGGCTACACCTTC	CASRGLVERIYGYTF
TRBV10-3	TRBJ2-7	.	.	TGTGCCATCCAAACCCAGGCCCACGAGCAGTACTTC	CAIQTQAHEQYF
TRBV19	TRBJ1-1	.	.	TGTGCCAGTAGTATAGTTGTCAGGATGAACACTGAAGCTTTCTTT	CASSIVVRMNTEAFF
TRBV30	TRBJ1-4	once	TRBD1	TGTGCCTGGGGGACAGCCCTTGGAGAAAAACTGTTTTTT	CAWGTALGEKLFF
TRBV15	TRBJ2-1	.	TRBD2	TGTGCCACCAGCAGAGATAGGACTAGCGGGAGCCTCTCGATGGCGCAGTTCTTC	CATSRDRTSGSLSMAQFF
TRBV6-4	TRBJ1-5	.	.	TGTGCCAGCAAGGGGGTTCCCAATCAGCCCCAGCATTTT	CASKGVPNQPQHF
TRBV2	TRBJ2-7	.	.	TGTGCCAGCAGTGAACAGACAGAGTCCTCCTACGAGCAGTACTTC	CASSEQTESSYEQYF
TRBV24-1	TRBJ2-1	.	TRBD2	TGTGCCACCAGGGGACCCGGGACTAGAAACAATGAGCAGTTCTTC	CATRGPGTRNNEQFF
TRBV30	TRBJ2-2	.	.	TGTGCCTGGAGTCCGGGAATGAACACCGGGGAGCTGTTTTTT	CAWSPGMNTGELFF
TRBV7-9	TRBJ1-3	many	TRBD1	TGTGCCAGCAGCGCCGCTCCACAGGGGGCGGACACCATATATTTT	CASSAAPQGADTIYF
TRBV3-1/TRBV3-2	TRBJ2-7	.	TRBD2	TGTGCCAGCAGCCAAGGGCTGGGAGGGAGTGGAGTAGGCGAGCAGTACTTC	CASSQGLGGSGVGEQYF
TRBV16	TRBJ1-2	.	.	TGTGCCAGCAGCCAATACTCCGTTCCTGGGACACGACGGAACTATGGCTACACCTTC	CASSQYSVPGTRRNYGYTF
TRBV5-1	TRBJ2-7	.	TRBD2	TGCGCCAGCAGCTACCGGGGACTAGGCCAATACGAGCAGTACTTC	CASSYRGLGQYEQYF
TRBV5-1	TRBJ2-7	.	TRBD1	TGCGCCAGCCGATATAGGACCGGGACAGAATCCAACGAGCAGTACTTC	CASRYRTGTESNEQYF
TRBV11-2	TRBJ2-7	.	.	TGTGCCAGCTCAACCCTAAGGGGTTCCTACGAGCAGTACTTC	CASSTLRGSYEQYF
TRBV27	TRBJ1-4	.	.	TGTGCCAGCAGTTTACCCCGACAGGCTAAAATGTTTTTT	CASSLPRQAKMFF
TRBV6-2/TRBV6-3	TRBJ1-2	.	.	TGTGCCAGCAGTAACCTTTGGGCGAATGGCTACACCTTC	CASSNLWANGYTF
TRBV11-3	TRBJ2-6	.	.	TGTGCCAGCAGCAAGGGAACGACAGTTTCCTCCTCTGGGGCCAACGTCCTGACTTTC	CASSKGTTVSSSGANVLTF
TRBV7-2	TRBJ1-4	.	.	TGTGCCAGCAGCTTAGCTGGGGCAGGGGTGGAAAAACTGTTTTTT	CASSLAGAGVEKLFF
TRBV7-9	TRBJ2-6	.	.	TGTGCCAGCAGCTTGGGTTTGCAGGGGCTGGGCTCTGGGGCCAACGTCCTGACTTTC	CASSLGLQGLGSGANVLTF